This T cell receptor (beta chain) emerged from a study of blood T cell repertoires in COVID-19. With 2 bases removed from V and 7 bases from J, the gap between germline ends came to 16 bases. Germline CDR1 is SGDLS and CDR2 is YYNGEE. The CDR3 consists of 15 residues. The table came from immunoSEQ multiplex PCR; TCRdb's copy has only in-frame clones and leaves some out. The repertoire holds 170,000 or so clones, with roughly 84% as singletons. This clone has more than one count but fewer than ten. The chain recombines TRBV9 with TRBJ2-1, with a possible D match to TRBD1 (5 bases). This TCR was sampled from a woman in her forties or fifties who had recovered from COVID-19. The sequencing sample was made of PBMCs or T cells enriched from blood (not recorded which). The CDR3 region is CASSVSSTVANEQFF. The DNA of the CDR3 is TGTGCCAGCAGCGTCTCCTCGACAGTGGCGAATGAGCAGTTCTTC.